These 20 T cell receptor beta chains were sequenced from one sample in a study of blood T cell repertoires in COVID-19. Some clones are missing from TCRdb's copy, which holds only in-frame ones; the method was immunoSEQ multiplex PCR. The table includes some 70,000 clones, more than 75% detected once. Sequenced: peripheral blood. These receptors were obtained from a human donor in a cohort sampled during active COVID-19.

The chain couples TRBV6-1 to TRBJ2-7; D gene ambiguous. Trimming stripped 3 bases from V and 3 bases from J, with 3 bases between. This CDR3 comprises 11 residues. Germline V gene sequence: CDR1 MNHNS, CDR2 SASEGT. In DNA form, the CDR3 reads TGTGCCAGCAGTGACGGCTACGAGCAGTACGTC. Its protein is CASSDGYEQYV.

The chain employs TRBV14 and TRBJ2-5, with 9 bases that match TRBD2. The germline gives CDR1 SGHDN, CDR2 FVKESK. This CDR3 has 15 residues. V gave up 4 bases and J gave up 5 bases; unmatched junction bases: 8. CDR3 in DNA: TGTGCCAGCAGCCTCCTTGCGGGGGGGCTTGAGACCCAGTACTTC. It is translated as CASSLLAGGLETQYF.

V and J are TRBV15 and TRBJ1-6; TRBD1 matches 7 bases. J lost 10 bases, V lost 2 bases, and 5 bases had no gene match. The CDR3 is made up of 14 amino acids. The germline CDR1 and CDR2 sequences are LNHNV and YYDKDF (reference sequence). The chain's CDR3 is CATSRPKGGSPLHF. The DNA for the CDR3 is TGTGCCACCAGCAGACCAAAAGGGGGCTCACCCCTCCACTTT.

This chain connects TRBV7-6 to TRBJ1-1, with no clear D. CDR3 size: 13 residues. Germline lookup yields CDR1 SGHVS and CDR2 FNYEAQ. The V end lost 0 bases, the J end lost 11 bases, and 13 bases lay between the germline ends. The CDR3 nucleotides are TGTGCCAGCAGCTTAGCCAGAGGATTTGAGGCTTTCTTT. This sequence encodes CASSLARGFEAFF.

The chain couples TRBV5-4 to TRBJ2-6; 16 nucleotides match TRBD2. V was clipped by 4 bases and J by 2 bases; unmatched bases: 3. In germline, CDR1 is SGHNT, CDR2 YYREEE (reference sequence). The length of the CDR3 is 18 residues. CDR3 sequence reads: CASSKGLAGGPGANVLTF. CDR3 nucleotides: TGTGCCAGCAGCAAGGGACTAGCGGGAGGGCCTGGGGCCAACGTCCTGACTTTC. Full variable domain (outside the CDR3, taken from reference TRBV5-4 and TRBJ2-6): ETGVTQSPTHLIKTRGQQVTLRCSSQSGHNTVSWYQQALGQGPQFIFQYYREEENGRGNFPPRFSGLQFPNYSSELNVNALELDDSALYLCASSKGLAGGPGANVLTFGAGSRLTVL.

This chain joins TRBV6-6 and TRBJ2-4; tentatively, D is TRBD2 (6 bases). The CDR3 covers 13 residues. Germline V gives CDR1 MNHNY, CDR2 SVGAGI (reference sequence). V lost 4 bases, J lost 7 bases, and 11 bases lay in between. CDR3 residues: CASSSPGVNIQYF. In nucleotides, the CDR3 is TGTGCCAGCAGTTCACCGGGAGTCAACATTCAGTACTTC.

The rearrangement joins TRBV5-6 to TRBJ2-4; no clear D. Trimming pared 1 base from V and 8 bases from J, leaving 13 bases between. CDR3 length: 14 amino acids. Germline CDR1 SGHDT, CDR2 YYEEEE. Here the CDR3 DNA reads TGTGCCAGCAGCTTGATATCGACTCCACACATTCAGTACTTC. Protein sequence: CASSLISTPHIQYF.

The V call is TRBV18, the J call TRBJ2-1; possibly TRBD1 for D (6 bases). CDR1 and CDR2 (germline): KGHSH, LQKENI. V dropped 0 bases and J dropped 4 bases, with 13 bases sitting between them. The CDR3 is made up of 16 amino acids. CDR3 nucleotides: TGTGCCAGCTCACCACCGCAGGGGCTAAGTTACAATGAGCAGTTCTTC. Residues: CASSPPQGLSYNEQFF.

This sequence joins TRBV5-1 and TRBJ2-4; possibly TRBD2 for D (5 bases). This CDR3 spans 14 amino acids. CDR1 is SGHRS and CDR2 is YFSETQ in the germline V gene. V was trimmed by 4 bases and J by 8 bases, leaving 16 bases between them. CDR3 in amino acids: CASSPVDYSDIQYF. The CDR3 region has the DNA TGCGCCAGCAGCCCGGTCGACTATTCGGACATTCAGTACTTC.

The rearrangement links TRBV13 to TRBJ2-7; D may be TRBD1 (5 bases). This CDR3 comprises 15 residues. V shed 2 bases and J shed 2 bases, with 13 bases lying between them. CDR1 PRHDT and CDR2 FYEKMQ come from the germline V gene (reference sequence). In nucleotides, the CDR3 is TGTGCCAGCAGCTTACGGCAGGGCGGTCCCTACGAGCAGTACTTC. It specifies CASSLRQGGPYEQYF.

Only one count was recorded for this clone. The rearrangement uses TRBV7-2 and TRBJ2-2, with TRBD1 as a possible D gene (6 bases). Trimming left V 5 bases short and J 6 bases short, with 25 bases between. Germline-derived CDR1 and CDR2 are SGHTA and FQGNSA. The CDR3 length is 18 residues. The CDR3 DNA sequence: TGTGCCAGCAGCCTCAACCAGGGGCTACGCCAGTCGGCCGGGGAGCTGTTTTTT. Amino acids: CASSLNQGLRQSAGELFF.

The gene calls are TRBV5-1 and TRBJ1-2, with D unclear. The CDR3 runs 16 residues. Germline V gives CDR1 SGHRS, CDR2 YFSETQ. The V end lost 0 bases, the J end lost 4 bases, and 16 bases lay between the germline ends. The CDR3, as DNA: TGCGCCAGCAGCTTGGATTCGGTGGGGAGAAGCTATGGCTACACCTTC. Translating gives CASSLDSVGRSYGYTF.

The CDR3: CASSYARTGIYEQYF. The DNA of the CDR3 is TGTGCCAGCAGTTACGCCAGGACAGGGATTTACGAGCAGTACTTC. This chain links TRBV6-2 or TRBV6-3 with TRBJ2-7; 8 bases line up with TRBD1. The V gene end was trimmed by 2 bases and the J gene end by 4 bases; junction bases not matched to a gene: 7. From germline, CDR1 is MNHEY and CDR2 SVGEGT. This CDR3 contains 15 residues.

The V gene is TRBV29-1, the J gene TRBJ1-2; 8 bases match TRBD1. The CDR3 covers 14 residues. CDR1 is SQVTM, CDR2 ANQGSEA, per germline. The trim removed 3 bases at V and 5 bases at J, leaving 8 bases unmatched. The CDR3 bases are TGCAGCGTTGAGTTTTTGGACAGGGATTATGGCTACACCTTC. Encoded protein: CSVEFLDRDYGYTF.

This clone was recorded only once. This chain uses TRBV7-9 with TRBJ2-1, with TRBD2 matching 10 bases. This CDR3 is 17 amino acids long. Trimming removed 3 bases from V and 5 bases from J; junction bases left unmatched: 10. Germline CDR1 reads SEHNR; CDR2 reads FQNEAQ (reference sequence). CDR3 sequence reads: CASSFDLRGTSDNEQFF. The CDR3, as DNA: TGTGCCAGCAGCTTTGACCTTCGTGGGACTAGCGACAATGAGCAGTTCTTC.

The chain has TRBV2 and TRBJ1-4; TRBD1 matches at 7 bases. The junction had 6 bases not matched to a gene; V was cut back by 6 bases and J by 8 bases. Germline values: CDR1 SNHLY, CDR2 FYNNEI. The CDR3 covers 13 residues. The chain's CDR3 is CASRGTVAEKLFF. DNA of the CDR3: TGTGCCAGCAGGGGGACAGTAGCAGAAAAACTGTTTTTT. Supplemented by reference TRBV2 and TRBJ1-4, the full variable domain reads EPEVTQTPSHQVTQMGQEVILRCVPISNHLYFYWYRQILGQKVEFLVSFYNNEISEKSEIFDDQFSVERPDGSNFTLKIRSTKLEDSAMYFCASRGTVAEKLFFGSGTQLSVL.

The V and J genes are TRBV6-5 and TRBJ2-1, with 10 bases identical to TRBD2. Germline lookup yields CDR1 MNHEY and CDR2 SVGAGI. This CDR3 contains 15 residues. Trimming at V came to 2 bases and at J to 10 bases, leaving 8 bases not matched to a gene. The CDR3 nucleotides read TGTGCCAGCAGTTACGTAGCGGGAGGTCCCAGGGAGCAGTTCTTC. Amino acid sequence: CASSYVAGGPREQFF.

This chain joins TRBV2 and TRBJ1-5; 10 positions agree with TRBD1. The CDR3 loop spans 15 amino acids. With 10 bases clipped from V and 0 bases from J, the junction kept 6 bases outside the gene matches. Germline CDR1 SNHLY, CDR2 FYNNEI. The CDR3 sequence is CATIGQGGSNQPQHF. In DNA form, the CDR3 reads TGTGCCACCATCGGACAGGGGGGTAGCAATCAGCCCCAGCATTTT.

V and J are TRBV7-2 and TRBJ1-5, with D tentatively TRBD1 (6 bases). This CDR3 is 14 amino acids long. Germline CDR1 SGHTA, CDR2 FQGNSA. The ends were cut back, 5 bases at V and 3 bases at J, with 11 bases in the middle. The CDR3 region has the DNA TGTGCCAGCAGCCTGGACAGCTCCAATCAGCCCCAGCATTTT. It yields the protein CASSLDSSNQPQHF.

This CDR3 reads CASSSGEAQGTDTQYF. The DNA for the CDR3 is TGCGCCAGCAGCTCGGGGGAGGCCCAAGGCACAGATACGCAGTATTTT. The chain joins TRBV5-1 to TRBJ2-3, with D perhaps TRBD2 (6 bases). CDR1 and CDR2 from the germline V gene are SGHRS and YFSETQ. This CDR3 contains 16 residues. The ends were cut back, 3 bases at V and 1 base at J, with 15 bases in the middle.